A single sample gave rise to the 16 T cell receptor beta chains below, sequenced in a study of T cell repertoires in cytomegalovirus infection. TCRdb ran MiXCR on the reads and lists one entry per CDR3 protein. The data contain a few hundred thousand distinct CDR3 sequences, just under 35% of them singletons. For these TCRs, the target antigens are not known. Source: cultured PBMCs, taken from culture after CMV antigen stimulation. Every receptor here comes from a human donor in good health (CMV status not recorded). Some clones in this sample may be carry-over from other donors' samples.

This clonotype was found a few times. V usage is TRBV7-2 and J usage is TRBJ2-1; no clear D. Trimming removed 5 bases at V and 12 bases at J, with 17 bases between. Per the germline V gene, CDR1 is SGHTA and CDR2 is FQGNSA. The CDR3 has 13 amino acids. Written as DNA, the CDR3 is TGTGCCAGCAGCCCCCCACCCCCCGTTAGGCAGTTCTTC. As protein: CASSPPPPVRQFF.

This clonotype was observed a handful of times. The chain combines TRBV7-8 with TRBJ1-3; tentative D call: TRBD1 (5 bases). The CDR3 has 16 residues. V lost 4 bases to trimming and J lost 0 bases, with 13 bases between them. The germline V gene encodes CDR1 SGHVS and CDR2 FQNEAQ. The CDR3 is CASSSRQSSSGNTIYF. CDR3 nucleotides: TGTGCCAGCAGCTCTCGACAGTCTAGCTCTGGAAACACCATATATTTT.

The V gene is TRBV3-1, the J gene TRBJ1-1, with TRBD1 identical over 10 bases. Per germline, CDR1 LGHDT and CDR2 YNNKEL (reference sequence). Germline trimming cut 1 base from V and 0 bases from J; bases unmatched to any gene: 5. CDR3 length equals 17 residues. The CDR3 nucleotides are TGTGCCAGCAGCCAAGCATTGGGACAGGGGCTGAACACTGAAGCTTTCTTT. Its protein product is CASSQALGQGLNTEAFF.

The table lists this clonotype with many counts. The V call is TRBV7-8, the J call TRBJ2-1; TRBD2 is a possible D gene (6 bases). The CDR3 covers 17 residues. Trimming shortened V by 2 bases and J by 4 bases, and 18 bases separated the two germline ends. Germline V gene sequence: CDR1 SGHVS, CDR2 FQNEAQ. CDR3 nucleotide sequence: TGTGCCAGCAGCTTAATTCGTAGCCGGGAGAGTTACAATGAGCAGTTCTTC. It translates to CASSLIRSRESYNEQFF.

In this sample, this clonotype turned up a few times. At one end the junction does not follow the germline gene, possibly because of a read error. V is TRBV12-5 and J is TRBJ1-2; unclear D gene. The V gene's germline CDR1 is LGHNT and CDR2 FRNRAP. The CDR3 has 13 amino acids. CDR3 protein: CASGLGPAPLKNF. CDR3 DNA: TGTGCTAGTGGTTTGGGCCCAGCCCCTCTAAAGAACTTC.

The CDR3 protein is CASSQDKSGTGETQYF. DNA of the CDR3: TGCGCCAGCAGCCAAGATAAATCCGGGACAGGGGAGACCCAGTACTTC. This chain links TRBV4-1 with TRBJ2-5, with TRBD1 matching 9 bases. Germline V gives CDR1 MGHRA, CDR2 YSYEKL. This CDR3 region has 16 residues. V shed 0 bases, J shed 5 bases, and the junction held 7 bases outside the gene matches.

This chain joins TRBV30 and TRBJ2-4, with D perhaps assigned TRBD1 or TRBD2 (7 bases each). Germline V gene lookup returns CDR1 GTSNPN and CDR2 SVGIG (reference sequence). V was pared by 2 bases and J by 11 bases, with 10 bases between. The CDR3 consists of 11 residues. The CDR3 coding sequence is TGTGCCTGGAGTCAGGGGGGGGTTCAGTACTTC. As protein: CAWSQGGVQYF.

The chain recombines TRBV28 with TRBJ1-6, with D unclear. The V and J ends lost 8 bases and 14 bases respectively, with 16 bases between them. Per the germline V gene, CDR1 is MDHEN and CDR2 is SYDVKM. The CDR3 consists of 12 residues. The CDR3 DNA reads TGTGCCAGCTCCACCGGGAGTTTGGCCCTCCACTTT. Amino acid sequence: CASSTGSLALHF.

The chain recombines TRBV10-3 with TRBJ1-4; 7 bases are shared with TRBD1. The germline V gene encodes CDR1 ENHRY and CDR2 SYGVKD. This CDR3 is built from 14 residues. V was pared by 6 bases and J by 8 bases, with 9 bases of the junction left unmatched. The CDR3 DNA follows: TGTGCCATCAGCGCGGACAGGAGCCAGGAAAAACTGTTTTTT. Protein product: CAISADRSQEKLFF.

The rearrangement links TRBV28 to TRBJ2-2; D call uncertain. The CDR3 consists of 15 residues. CDR1 is MDHEN, CDR2 SYDVKM, per germline. V dropped 7 bases and J dropped 8 bases, with 20 bases sitting between them. In DNA, the CDR3 is TGTGCCAGCAACCCAGGTGCGGCCTCCATGGGGGAGCTGTTTTTT. This gives the protein CASNPGAASMGELFF.

The CDR3 loop reads CASSLDRGGEDTQYF. CDR3 nucleotides: TGTGCCAGCAGCTTAGACAGGGGAGGTGAAGATACGCAGTATTTT. The chain employs TRBV7-3 and TRBJ2-3; TRBD1 aligns across 8 bases. CDR1 and CDR2 from the germline V gene are SGHTA and FQGTGA. The CDR3 loop spans 15 amino acids. V shed 2 bases, J shed 5 bases, and the junction held 6 bases outside the gene matches.

This clonotype has more than one count but fewer than ten. The genes are TRBV6-1 and TRBJ2-7, with TRBD2 matching over 10 bases. The germline CDR1 and CDR2 sequences are MNHNS and SASEGT. Trimming took 7 bases from V and 5 from J; bases not matched to a gene: 5. The CDR3 is 13 residues long. In DNA, the CDR3 is TGTGCCAGCAATATAGCGGGAGGAAACGAGCAGTACTTC. Protein product: CASNIAGGNEQYF.

The chain is built from TRBV12-3 or TRBV12-4 and TRBJ1-3; D not resolved. The CDR3 length is 15 residues. The germline V and J ends were trimmed by 1 base and 4 bases, with 11 bases remaining between them. DNA of the CDR3: TGTGCCAGCAGTTTAGTCTCCGGAGGGGGAAACACCATATATTTT. Protein: CASSLVSGGGNTIYF.

The chain carries TRBV12-3 or TRBV12-4 and TRBJ2-2; D is uncertain. With 3 bases removed from V and 6 bases from J, the gap between germline ends came to 5 bases. CDR3 length: 12 amino acids. The CDR3: CASSLFPGELFF. DNA for the CDR3: TGTGCCAGCAGTTTGTTTCCCGGGGAGCTGTTTTTT.

This clonotype was counted at least ten times. The chain joins TRBV6-1 to TRBJ1-2; the D gene is possibly TRBD1 (5 bases). Trimming stripped 7 bases from V and 4 bases from J, with 19 bases between. CDR1 is MNHNS, CDR2 SASEGT, per germline. The CDR3 runs 15 residues. CDR3 loop: CASNNGGFLGYGYTF. CDR3 coding DNA: TGTGCCAGCAATAATGGGGGGTTCCTAGGCTATGGCTACACCTTC.

This rearrangement joins TRBV4-3 to TRBJ2-5; TRBD2 might be the D (5 bases). This CDR3 region has 15 residues. CDR1 is LGHNA, CDR2 YSLEER, per germline. Trimming took off 2 bases at V and 3 bases at J, with 13 bases between the two ends. In nucleotides, the CDR3 is TGCGCCAGCAGCCAAAGGTTGGCGGGTGAAGAGACCCAGTACTTC. Translating gives CASSQRLAGEETQYF.